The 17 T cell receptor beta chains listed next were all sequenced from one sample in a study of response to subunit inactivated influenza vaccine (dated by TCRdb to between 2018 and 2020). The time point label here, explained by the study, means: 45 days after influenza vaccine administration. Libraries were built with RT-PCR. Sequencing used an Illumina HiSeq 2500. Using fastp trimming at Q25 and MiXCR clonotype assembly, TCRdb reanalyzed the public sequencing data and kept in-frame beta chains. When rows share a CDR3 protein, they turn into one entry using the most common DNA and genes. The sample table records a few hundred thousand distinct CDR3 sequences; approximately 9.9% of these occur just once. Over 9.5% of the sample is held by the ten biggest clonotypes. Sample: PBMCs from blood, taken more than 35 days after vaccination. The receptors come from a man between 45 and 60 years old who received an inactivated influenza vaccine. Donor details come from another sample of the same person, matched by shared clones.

The CDR3 loop is CASSEVGTKILNEQFF. The CDR3 DNA sequence: TGCGCCAGCAGTGAGGTCGGGACCAAAATCCTAAATGAGCAGTTCTTC. V and J are TRBV10-1 and TRBJ2-1, with D tentatively TRBD1 or TRBD2 (5 bases each). In germline, CDR1 is WNHNN, CDR2 SYGVQD (reference sequence). V was clipped by 2 bases and J by 7 bases, with 18 bases between them. This CDR3 region has 16 residues.

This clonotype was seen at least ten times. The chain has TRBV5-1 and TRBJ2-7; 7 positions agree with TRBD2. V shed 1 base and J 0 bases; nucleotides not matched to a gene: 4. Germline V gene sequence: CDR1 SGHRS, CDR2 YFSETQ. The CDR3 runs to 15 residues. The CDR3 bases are TGCGCCAGCAGCTTGTTACGGGAGGCCTCCTACGAGCAGTACTTC. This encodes CASSLLREASYEQYF.

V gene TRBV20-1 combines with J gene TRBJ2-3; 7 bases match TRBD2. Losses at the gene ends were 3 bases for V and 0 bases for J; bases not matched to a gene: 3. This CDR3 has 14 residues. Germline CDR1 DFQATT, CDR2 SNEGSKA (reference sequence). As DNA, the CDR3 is TGCAGTGCTAGTGGGGACTACAGCACAGATACGCAGTATTTT. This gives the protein CSASGDYSTDTQYF.

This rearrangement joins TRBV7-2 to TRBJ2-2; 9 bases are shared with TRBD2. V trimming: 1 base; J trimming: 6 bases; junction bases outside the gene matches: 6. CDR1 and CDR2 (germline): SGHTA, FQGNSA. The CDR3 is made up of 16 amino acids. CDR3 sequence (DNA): TGTGCCAGCAGCTTAGTTCCAGCGGGAGGCGCCGGGGAGCTGTTTTTT. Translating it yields CASSLVPAGGAGELFF.

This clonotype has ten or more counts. This CDR3 reads CSASRGPHAGELFF. In nucleotides, the CDR3 is TGCAGTGCTAGTCGAGGGCCACATGCCGGGGAGCTGTTTTTT. The chain is built from TRBV20-1 and TRBJ2-2; D possibly corresponds to TRBD2 (5 bases). Germline V gene data show CDR1 as DFQATT and CDR2 as SNEGSKA (reference sequence). The V end was cut by 3 bases, the J end by 6 bases, with 14 bases between. This CDR3 comprises 14 residues.

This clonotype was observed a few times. CDR3 in amino acids: CASSRQGLLNTEAFF. The DNA of the CDR3 is TGTGCCAGCAGCCGACAGGGCCTGCTGAACACTGAAGCTTTCTTT. The V and J genes are TRBV3-1 and TRBJ1-1; 7 bases fit TRBD1. Per germline, CDR1 LGHDT and CDR2 YNNKEL (reference sequence). The CDR3 is 15 amino acids. The ends lost 4 bases at V and 0 bases at J; junction bases unmatched: 5.

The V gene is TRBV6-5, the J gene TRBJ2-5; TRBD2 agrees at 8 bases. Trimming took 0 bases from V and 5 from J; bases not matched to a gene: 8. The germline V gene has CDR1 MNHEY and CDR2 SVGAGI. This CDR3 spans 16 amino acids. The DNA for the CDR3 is TGTGCCAGCAGTTACTCGGAGCGGGAGAGGTCCGAGACCCAGTACTTC. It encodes CASSYSERERSETQYF.

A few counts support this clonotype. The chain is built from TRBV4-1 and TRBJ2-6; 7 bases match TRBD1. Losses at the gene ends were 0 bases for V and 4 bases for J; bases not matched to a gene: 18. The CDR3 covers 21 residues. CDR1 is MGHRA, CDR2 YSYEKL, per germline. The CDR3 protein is CASSQELEWYRGRGGANVLTF. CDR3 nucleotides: TGCGCCAGCAGCCAAGAATTAGAATGGTACAGGGGAAGAGGCGGGGCCAACGTCCTGACTTTC.

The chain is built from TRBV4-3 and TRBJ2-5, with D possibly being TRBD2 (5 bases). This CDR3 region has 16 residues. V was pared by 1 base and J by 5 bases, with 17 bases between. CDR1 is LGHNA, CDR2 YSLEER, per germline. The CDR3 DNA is TGCGCCAGCAGCCAAGGTTTTAGCGTAGAGGGTGAGACCCAGTACTTC. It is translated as CASSQGFSVEGETQYF.

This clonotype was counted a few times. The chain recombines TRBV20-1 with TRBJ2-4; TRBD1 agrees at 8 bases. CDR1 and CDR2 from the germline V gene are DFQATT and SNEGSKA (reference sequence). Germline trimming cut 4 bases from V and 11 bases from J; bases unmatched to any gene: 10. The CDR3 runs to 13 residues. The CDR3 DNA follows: TGCAGTGCTATAGGACAGGGATCTTGGGTTCAGTACTTC. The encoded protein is CSAIGQGSWVQYF.

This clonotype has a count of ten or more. This chain's CDR3 is CASSRGTSGGARADTQYF. In DNA, the CDR3 is TGTGCCAGCAGCCGCGGGACTAGCGGGGGGGCCCGGGCAGATACGCAGTATTTT. V gene TRBV11-2 combines with J gene TRBJ2-3, with TRBD2 matching 16 bases. V gave up 5 bases and J gave up 4 bases; unmatched junction bases: 9. Germline V gene sequence: CDR1 SGHAT, CDR2 FQNNGV. The CDR3 is made up of 18 amino acids.

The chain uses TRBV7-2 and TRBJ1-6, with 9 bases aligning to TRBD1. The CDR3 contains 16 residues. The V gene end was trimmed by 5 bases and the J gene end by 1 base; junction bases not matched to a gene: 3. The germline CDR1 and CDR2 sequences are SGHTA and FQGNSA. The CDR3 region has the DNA TGTGCCAGCAGCATTGGACAGGGGTCCTATAATTCACCCCTCCACTTT. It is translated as CASSIGQGSYNSPLHF.

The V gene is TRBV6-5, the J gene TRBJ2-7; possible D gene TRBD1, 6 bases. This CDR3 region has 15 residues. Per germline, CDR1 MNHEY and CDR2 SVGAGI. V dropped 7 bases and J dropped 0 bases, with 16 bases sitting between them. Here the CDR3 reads CASKVTTGPSYEQYF. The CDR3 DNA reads TGTGCCAGCAAAGTTACGACAGGCCCCTCCTACGAGCAGTACTTC.

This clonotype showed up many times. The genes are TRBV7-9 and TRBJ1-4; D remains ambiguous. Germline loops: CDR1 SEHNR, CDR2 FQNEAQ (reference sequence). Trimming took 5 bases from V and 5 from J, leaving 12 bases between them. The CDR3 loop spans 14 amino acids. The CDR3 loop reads CASSRGTPNEKLFF. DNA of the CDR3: TGTGCCAGCAGCCGCGGCACACCGAATGAAAAACTGTTTTTT.

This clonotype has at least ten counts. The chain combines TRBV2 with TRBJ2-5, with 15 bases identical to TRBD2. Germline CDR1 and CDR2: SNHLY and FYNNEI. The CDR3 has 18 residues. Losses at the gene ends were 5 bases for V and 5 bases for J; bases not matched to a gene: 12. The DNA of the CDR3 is TGTGCCAGCAGTCTTTCCGGGACTAGCGGGAGGAACACCGAGACCCAGTACTTC. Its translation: CASSLSGTSGRNTETQYF. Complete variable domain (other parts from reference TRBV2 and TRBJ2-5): EPEVTQTPSHQVTQMGQEVILRCVPISNHLYFYWYRQILGQKVEFLVSFYNNEISEKSEIFDDQFSVERPDGSNFTLKIRSTKLEDSAMYFCASSLSGTSGRNTETQYFGPGTRLLVL.

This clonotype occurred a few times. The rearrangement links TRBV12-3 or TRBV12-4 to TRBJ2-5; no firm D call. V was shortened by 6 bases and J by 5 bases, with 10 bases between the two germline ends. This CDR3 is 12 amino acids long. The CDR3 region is CASSPIGETQYF. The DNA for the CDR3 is TGTGCCAGCAGCCCCATAGGGGAGACCCAGTACTTC.

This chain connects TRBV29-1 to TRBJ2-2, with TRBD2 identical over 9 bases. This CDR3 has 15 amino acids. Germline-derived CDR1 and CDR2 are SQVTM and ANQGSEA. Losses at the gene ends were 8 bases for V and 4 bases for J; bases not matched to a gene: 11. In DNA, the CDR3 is TGCAGCTTCCGATTAGCGGGAGCAATCACCGGGGAGCTGTTTTTT. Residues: CSFRLAGAITGELFF.